Each of the 9 T cell receptor beta chains below was sequenced from the same sample in a study of shared clonotypes between healthy human individuals. Clones were sequenced by immunoSEQ multiplex PCR, and TCRdb holds only the in-frame ones, with some missing. This table has roughly 2,300,000 clones, 92% appearing once. What was sequenced was naive CD4+ T cells from PBMCs. Subset indicated: CD45RA+ positively selected. These receptor sequences come from a man between 18 and 35 years old in good health. Some clones in this sample may be carry-over from other donors' samples.

The sample holds a few counts of this clone. The chain employs TRBV7-7 and TRBJ1-1; D gene uncertain. The V and J ends lost 2 bases and 4 bases respectively, with 8 bases between them. CDR3 length equals 13 residues. Per germline, CDR1 SSHAT and CDR2 FNYEAQ (reference sequence). The CDR3 bases are TGTGCCAGCAGCTTATCTTCCGGCACTGAAGCTTTCTTT. It specifies CASSLSSGTEAFF. The whole variable domain, filled in from reference TRBV7-7 and TRBJ1-1, reads GAGVSQSPRYKVTKRGQDVTLRCDPISSHATLYWYQQALGQGPEFLTYFNYEAQPDKSGLPSDRFSAERPEGSISTLTIQRTEQRDSAMYRCASSLSSGTEAFFGQGTRLTVV.

Details on this clone: Germline is not matched at one junction end, which may reflect a read error. The V call is TRBV10-3, the J call TRBJ1-1; D not resolved. CDR1 ENHRY and CDR2 SYGVKD come from the germline V gene. There are 11 residues in the CDR3. CDR3 in amino acids: CAISESSGVHF. DNA for the CDR3: TGTGCCATCAGTGAGTCGAGCGGGGTCCACTTT.

The chain combines TRBV19 with TRBJ1-2; D is unclear. Germline V gene lookup returns CDR1 LNHDA and CDR2 SQIVND (reference sequence). Trimming took 4 bases from V and 2 from J, leaving 11 bases between them. The CDR3 loop spans 14 amino acids. The CDR3 sequence is CASSRPQGNYGYTF. CDR3 coding DNA: TGTGCCAGTAGTAGACCACAAGGGAACTATGGCTACACCTTC.

The chain carries TRBV18 and TRBJ1-4; 8 nucleotides match TRBD1. With V trimmed by 2 bases and J by 5 bases, 4 bases remained unmatched. This CDR3 contains 15 residues. Germline V CDR1 and CDR2: KGHSH, LQKENI. The CDR3 bases are TGTGCCAGCTCACCAGTCAGGGGGCTGAATGAAAAACTGTTTTTT. It codes for CASSPVRGLNEKLFF.

This chain connects TRBV28 to TRBJ1-4, with D possibly matching TRBD1 (5 bases). Germline V gene sequence: CDR1 MDHEN, CDR2 SYDVKM. The CDR3 covers 14 residues. V was cut by 3 bases and J by 8 bases, with 13 bases left in between. As DNA, the CDR3 is TGTGCCAGCAGTTTGGGGACCCTAAGGGAAAAACTGTTTTTT. Translating gives CASSLGTLREKLFF. Variable domain in full (rest from reference TRBV28 and TRBJ1-4): DVKVTQSSRYLVKRTGEKVFLECVQDMDHENMFWYRQDPGLGLRLIYFSYDVKMKEKGDIPEGYSVSREKKERFSLILESASTNQTSMYLCASSLGTLREKLFFGSGTQLSVL.

The J gene is TRBJ2-7, the V gene TRBV28, with TRBD1 matching over 9 bases. This CDR3 is built from 14 residues. Germline CDR1 reads MDHEN; CDR2 reads SYDVKM. V lost 9 bases to trimming and J lost 2 bases; unmatched junction nucleotides: 8. For the CDR3, the DNA is TGTGCCAGTAGAACAGGGGGCGCGGCCTACGAGCAGTACTTC. It codes for CASRTGGAAYEQYF.

The chain joins TRBV11-3 to TRBJ2-7, with D tentatively TRBD2 (6 bases). The CDR3 consists of 14 residues. Germline V gives CDR1 SGHNT, CDR2 YENEEA. Trimming took off 5 bases at V and 2 bases at J, with 13 bases between the two ends. Written as DNA, the CDR3 is TGTGCCAGCAGCCCCCGGGCGGGGACCTACGAGCAGTACTTC. It yields the protein CASSPRAGTYEQYF.

Turning to this clone: The sample has other DNA sequences that encode this CDR3 too. This chain uses TRBV7-9 with TRBJ1-5, with D hard to call. This CDR3 comprises 13 residues. Looked up from germline, CDR1 is SEHNR and CDR2 is FQNEAQ (reference sequence). With 1 base removed from V and 7 bases from J, the gap between germline ends came to 8 bases. CDR3 residues: CASSLVGVQPQHF. The CDR3 region has the DNA TGTGCCAGCAGCTTAGTCGGTGTGCAGCCCCAGCATTTT.

V usage is TRBV4-1 and J usage is TRBJ2-2; the match to TRBD2 covers 12 bases. Trimming removed 6 bases from V and 6 bases from J; junction bases left unmatched: 5. The CDR3 runs 15 residues. The germline V gene encodes CDR1 MGHRA and CDR2 YSYEKL. Written as DNA, the CDR3 is TGCGCCAGCAGGAGGGGACTAGCGGGCCCCGGGGAGCTGTTTTTT. Protein: CASRRGLAGPGELFF.